Below, 31 T cell receptor beta chains from the same sample are listed, as sequenced in a study of blood T cell repertoires in COVID-19. TCRdb's table, derived via immunoSEQ multiplex PCR, lists solely in-frame clones and lacks some. The data contain under 55,000 clones, around 80% of them singletons. The sample comprised peripheral blood. These receptors all come from a human donor in a cohort sampled during active COVID-19.

This clone was observed a single time. V gene TRBV7-2 combines with J gene TRBJ2-1, with D tentatively TRBD2 (6 bases). The CDR3 has 13 amino acids. CDR1 is SGHTA and CDR2 is FQGNSA in the germline V gene. Trimming pared 1 base from V and 15 bases from J, leaving 16 bases between. CDR3 in DNA: TGTGCCAGCAGCTTAGAATTCTCGGGACTGGGGTTCTTC. Its protein is CASSLEFSGLGFF.

This sequence joins TRBV3-1 (or the pseudogene TRBV3-2) and TRBJ2-1, with a possible D match to TRBD2 (5 bases). Deletions cut 4 bases from V and 8 bases from J, with 9 bases between. This CDR3 is built from 12 residues. CDR1 and CDR2 from the germline V gene are LGHDT and YNNKEL (reference sequence). CDR3 sequence reads: CASSLTRDEQFF. CDR3 nucleotides: TGTGCCAGCAGCCTAACGCGGGATGAGCAGTTCTTC.

V gene TRBV3-1 (or the pseudogene TRBV3-2) combines with J gene TRBJ1-5; tentative D call: TRBD1 (5 bases). The V gene's germline CDR1 is LGHDT and CDR2 YNNKEL (reference sequence). The CDR3 contains 14 residues. V was pared by 3 bases and J by 7 bases, with 13 bases between. The CDR3 coding sequence is TGTGCCAGCAGCCAGGCTTCGGGGGAACAGCCCCAGCATTTT. Residues: CASSQASGEQPQHF.

The rearrangement joins TRBV3-1 (or the pseudogene TRBV3-2) to TRBJ2-5, with 14 bases fitting TRBD2. The CDR3 has 16 residues. V was pared by 4 bases and J by 5 bases, with 6 bases of the junction left unmatched. Germline V lookup: CDR1 LGHDT, CDR2 YNNKEL (reference sequence). CDR3 amino acids: CASSRTGTSGSETQYF. The CDR3 nucleotides are TGTGCCAGCAGCCGTACCGGGACTAGCGGGAGTGAGACCCAGTACTTC.

The CDR3 DNA reads as TGTGCCAGCAGTTCCACTTACAGCTCCTACAATGAGCAGTTCTTC. This sequence encodes CASSSTYSSYNEQFF. This sequence joins TRBV6-5 and TRBJ2-1; D uncertain. The germline CDR1 and CDR2 sequences are MNHEY and SVGAGI. V lost 4 bases, J lost 0 bases, and 10 bases lay in between. The CDR3 loop spans 15 amino acids.

The CDR3 loop is CASSGPGDTQYF. The DNA for the CDR3 is TGTGCCAGCAGCGGACCGGGAGATACGCAGTATTTT. The chain joins TRBV9 to TRBJ2-3; no clear D. Germline V gives CDR1 SGDLS, CDR2 YYNGEE. CDR3 length: 12 amino acids. Trimming took off 3 bases at V and 5 bases at J, with 7 bases between the two ends.

This chain joins TRBV18 and TRBJ2-5; possible D gene TRBD2, 7 bases. CDR1 KGHSH and CDR2 LQKENI come from the germline V gene. The CDR3 length is 15 residues. Trimming took 5 bases from V and 4 from J, leaving 17 bases between them. The CDR3, as DNA: TGTGCCAGCTCAACAAGCGGGACAAGTGGAGAGACCCAGTACTTC. This translates into CASSTSGTSGETQYF.

This clone was detected only once. The rearrangement uses TRBV27 and TRBJ2-5, with TRBD1 identical over 7 bases. There are 14 residues in the CDR3. Germline values: CDR1 MNHEY, CDR2 SMNVEV (reference sequence). Trimming cost V 5 bases and J 5 bases; bases outside gene matches: 8. In DNA form, the CDR3 reads TGTGCCAGCAGTCCCGGGGACAGACAGGAGACCCAGTACTTC. Translating gives CASSPGDRQETQYF.

The rearrangement links TRBV24-1 to TRBJ2-1; D is unresolved. The CDR3 has 16 amino acids. V lost 3 bases, J lost 10 bases, and 21 bases lay in between. Per the germline V gene, CDR1 is KGHDR and CDR2 is SFDVKD. The CDR3 reads CATSDQSGSSALEQFF. The CDR3, as DNA: TGTGCCACCAGTGATCAGTCCGGCTCCAGCGCGTTGGAGCAGTTCTTC.

This chain connects TRBV30 to TRBJ2-7; 9 nucleotides agree with TRBD1. Looked up from germline, CDR1 is GTSNPN and CDR2 is SVGIG (reference sequence). V shed 1 base, J shed 9 bases, and the junction held 7 bases outside the gene matches. This CDR3 has 13 residues. CDR3 DNA sequence: TGTGCCTGGAGTGGGACAGGGGAGTTCGCGCAGTACTTC. Translating gives CAWSGTGEFAQYF.

V is TRBV5-5 and J is TRBJ2-5; D uncertain. There are 13 residues in the CDR3. Looked up from germline, CDR1 is SGHKS and CDR2 is YYEKEE (reference sequence). With 1 base removed from V and 0 bases from J, the gap between germline ends came to 4 bases. For the CDR3, the DNA is TGTGCCAGCAGCTTGTGGCACCAAGAGACCCAGTACTTC. Translated, it gives CASSLWHQETQYF.

This clone was observed a single time. V usage is TRBV6-5 and J usage is TRBJ2-3, with TRBD2 matching 12 bases. CDR3 size: 15 residues. Germline V gene data show CDR1 as MNHEY and CDR2 as SVGAGI. The junction had 4 bases not matched to a gene; V was cut back by 5 bases and J by 4 bases. CDR3 in amino acids: CASSPLAGGSDTQYF. The CDR3 DNA follows: TGTGCCAGCAGTCCACTAGCGGGAGGCTCAGATACGCAGTATTTT.

The gene calls are TRBV5-4 and TRBJ2-5; no firm D call. CDR1 and CDR2 (germline): SGHNT, YYREEE (reference sequence). The CDR3 is 12 amino acids. V gave up 4 bases and J gave up 0 bases, with 4 bases separating them. For the CDR3, the DNA is TGTGCCAGCAGCACGGACCAAGAGACCCAGTACTTC. Its protein product is CASSTDQETQYF.

The chain recombines TRBV19 with TRBJ2-6, with no clear D. The CDR3 contains 15 residues. CDR1 and CDR2 from the germline V gene are LNHDA and SQIVND (reference sequence). V lost 2 bases and J lost 0, with 5 bases in between. The CDR3 DNA reads as TGTGCCAGTAGTATACTAGGCTCTGGGGCCAACGTCCTGACTTTC. Residues: CASSILGSGANVLTF.

This chain joins TRBV6-1 and TRBJ2-2; 10 nucleotides align to TRBD1. The junction had 5 bases not matched to a gene; V was cut back by 5 bases and J by 5 bases. The CDR3 length is 15 residues. Per the germline V gene, CDR1 is MNHNS and CDR2 is SASEGT. CDR3 amino acids: CASSTGTGVTGELFF. CDR3 in DNA: TGTGCCAGCAGTACCGGGACAGGGGTAACCGGGGAGCTGTTTTTT.

The chain carries TRBV2 and TRBJ2-1; tentative D call: TRBD1 (5 bases). The CDR3 is 13 amino acids. In germline, CDR1 is SNHLY, CDR2 FYNNEI. The V end lost 7 bases, the J end lost 1 base, and 8 bases lay between the germline ends. The CDR3 DNA reads TGTGCCAGCATAAGGGGATCCTACAATGAGCAGTTCTTC. Amino acid sequence: CASIRGSYNEQFF.

The V and J genes are TRBV29-1 and TRBJ2-7; 7 bases are a match to TRBD1. This CDR3 contains 12 residues. Losses at the gene ends were 7 bases for V and 0 bases for J; bases not matched to a gene: 3. Germline CDR1 and CDR2: SQVTM and ANQGSEA. The CDR3 DNA follows: TGCAGCGCATGGACAGGCTCCTACGAGCAGTACTTC. It translates to CSAWTGSYEQYF.

The chain carries TRBV28 and TRBJ2-7; TRBD1 matches 9 bases. Unmatched junction bases numbered 16, after V lost 11 bases and J lost 5 bases. The CDR3 has 15 amino acids. Per the germline V gene, CDR1 is MDHEN and CDR2 is SYDVKM. CDR3 DNA: TGTGCCCTCGCACCCCACCGGGACAGGGACCACGAGCAGTACTTC. Amino acid sequence: CALAPHRDRDHEQYF.

The chain is built from TRBV10-3 and TRBJ2-1; 9 nucleotides align to TRBD1. CDR1 is ENHRY and CDR2 is SYGVKD in the germline V gene. The V gene end was trimmed by 4 bases and the J gene end by 4 bases; junction bases not matched to a gene: 2. The CDR3 contains 14 residues. CDR3 loop: CAISGGTGYNEQFF. CDR3 coding DNA: TGTGCCATCAGTGGAGGGACAGGGTACAATGAGCAGTTCTTC.

The chain couples TRBV7-2 to TRBJ2-1; D uncertain. The CDR3 length is 13 residues. Trimming removed 5 bases at V and 4 bases at J, with 9 bases between. Looked up from germline, CDR1 is SGHTA and CDR2 is FQGNSA. The CDR3 DNA is TGTGCCAGCAGCCCTGGGCCGTACAATGAGCAGTTCTTC. It yields the protein CASSPGPYNEQFF.

The chain combines TRBV30 with TRBJ2-7; the match to TRBD2 covers 11 bases. CDR3 length equals 12 residues. V shed 7 bases and J 3 bases; nucleotides not matched to a gene: 2. Germline assignment: CDR1 GTSNPN and CDR2 SVGIG (reference sequence). CDR3 residues: CAFGTSGYEQYF. DNA of the CDR3: TGTGCCTTCGGGACTAGCGGCTACGAGCAGTACTTC.

The chain joins TRBV19 to TRBJ2-1; 9 nucleotides line up with TRBD1. Germline trimming cut 5 bases from V and 8 bases from J; bases unmatched to any gene: 7. The CDR3 totals 14 residues. In germline, CDR1 is LNHDA, CDR2 SQIVND (reference sequence). CDR3 DNA: TGTGCCAGTAGTCGGGACAGGGTTAACGATGAGCAGTTCTTC. Translated, it gives CASSRDRVNDEQFF.

The CDR3 is CASIEQGSNTEAFF. The CDR3 DNA follows: TGTGCCAGCATAGAACAGGGTTCGAACACTGAAGCTTTCTTT. The chain joins TRBV6-5 to TRBJ1-1; tentatively, D is TRBD1 (6 bases). CDR1 is MNHEY and CDR2 is SVGAGI in the germline V gene. CDR3 length: 14 amino acids. Trimming shortened V by 7 bases and J by 1 base, and 13 bases separated the two germline ends.

The chain joins TRBV3-1 (or the pseudogene TRBV3-2) to TRBJ2-5, with D unclear. The ends were cut back, 4 bases at V and 2 bases at J, with 5 bases in the middle. The CDR3 loop spans 12 amino acids. Germline V gives CDR1 LGHDT, CDR2 YNNKEL (reference sequence). The CDR3 DNA reads TGTGCCAGCAGCCTAGTACAAGAGACCCAGTACTTC. Protein: CASSLVQETQYF.

The chain uses TRBV20-1 and TRBJ2-5; 10 bases line up with TRBD2. Germline-derived CDR1 and CDR2 are DFQATT and SNEGSKA (reference sequence). The CDR3 has 15 amino acids. The ends lost 3 bases at V and 5 bases at J; junction bases unmatched: 9. DNA for the CDR3: TGCAGTGCTAGTAGCCCTAGCGGGAGACGGGAGACCCAGTACTTC. Its protein product is CSASSPSGRRETQYF.

The rearrangement uses TRBV7-9 and TRBJ1-3; D possibly corresponds to TRBD1 (5 bases). V gave up 0 bases and J gave up 0 bases, with 6 bases separating them. Germline CDR1 SEHNR, CDR2 FQNEAQ (reference sequence). The CDR3 totals 15 residues. The CDR3, as DNA: TGTGCCAGCAGCTTAGCCACAGGCTCTGGAAACACCATATATTTT. Protein: CASSLATGSGNTIYF. Based on the CDR3 plus reference TRBV7-9 and TRBJ1-3, the full variable domain is DTGVSQNPRHKITKRGQNVTFRCDPISEHNRLYWYRQTLGQGPEFLTYFQNEAQLEKSRLLSDRFSAERPKGSFSTLEIQRTEQGDSAMYLCASSLATGSGNTIYFGEGSWLTVV.

V and J are TRBV6-5 and TRBJ2-5; TRBD1 is a possible D gene (8 bases). The V and J ends lost 8 bases and 5 bases respectively, with 21 bases between them. Germline V gene data show CDR1 as MNHEY and CDR2 as SVGAGI. The CDR3 runs to 15 residues. The CDR3 DNA reads TGTGCCAGCGGGGGGGGGCAGGGGGCTAGGGAGACCCAGTACTTC. Translating gives CASGGGQGARETQYF.

V gene TRBV19 combines with J gene TRBJ1-5, with TRBD1 matching 7 bases. Germline V lookup: CDR1 LNHDA, CDR2 SQIVND (reference sequence). The CDR3 runs to 15 residues. Trimming at V came to 7 bases and at J to 0 bases, leaving 6 bases not matched to a gene. CDR3 coding DNA: TGTGCCAGTAACTACCGGGACAGTAGCAATCAGCCCCAGCATTTT. Its protein product is CASNYRDSSNQPQHF.

The rearrangement links TRBV6-6 to TRBJ2-3; 11 nucleotides match TRBD2. The V segment lost 5 bases and the J segment 0 bases; nucleotides outside the gene matches: 4. Germline V gives CDR1 MNHNY, CDR2 SVGAGI (reference sequence). This CDR3 region has 16 residues. CDR3 sequence (DNA): TGTGCCAGCAGTCAACGGACTAGCGGGAGCACAGATACGCAGTATTTT. Translating gives CASSQRTSGSTDTQYF.

The chain carries TRBV10-3 and TRBJ2-5; 12 bases are a match to TRBD1. With 0 bases clipped from V and 4 bases from J, the junction kept 3 bases outside the gene matches. The CDR3 loop spans 16 amino acids. Germline V lookup: CDR1 ENHRY, CDR2 SYGVKD. The CDR3 is CAISESGQGAGETQYF. The CDR3 nucleotides read TGTGCCATCAGTGAGTCGGGACAGGGGGCAGGAGAGACCCAGTACTTC.

This chain links TRBV6-2 or TRBV6-3 with TRBJ1-3; D remains ambiguous. CDR3 size: 16 residues. Germline CDR1 MNHEY, CDR2 SVGEGT. Trimming took off 4 bases at V and 0 bases at J, with 13 bases between the two ends. The CDR3 sequence is CASSSFAVSSGNTIYF. Written as DNA, the CDR3 is TGTGCCAGCAGTTCCTTCGCAGTAAGCTCTGGAAACACCATATATTTT.